The 8 T cell receptor beta chains in this list originate from one sample, sequenced in a study of cytomegalovirus exposure and HLA in healthy donors. Vbeta (60) and Jbeta (13) primers were used in the PCR. Repertoires were generated with immunoSEQ multiplex PCR, while TCRdb's copy carries only in-frame clones and drops some. Here the sample spans about 160,000 clones, approximately 77% being singletons. Sequenced material: PBMCs. The receptor source for this set is a man between 45 and 60 years old in good health and CMV-seropositive.

Only a few counts were recorded for this clone. The rearrangement joins TRBV10-3 to TRBJ1-2; unclear D gene. V lost 8 bases, J lost 6 bases, and 16 bases lay in between. The CDR3 length is 13 residues. The germline V gene encodes CDR1 ENHRY and CDR2 SYGVKD. CDR3 nucleotide sequence: TGTGCCATCGGAGACCGGGGAACCAATGGCTACACCTTC. Residues: CAIGDRGTNGYTF.

This chain connects TRBV9 to TRBJ1-2; a possible D gene is TRBD1 (5 bases). CDR1 is SGDLS, CDR2 YYNGEE, per germline. V lost 0 bases and J lost 6, with 9 bases in between. The CDR3 spans 13 residues. The CDR3 spells CASSVDSTDGYTF. The CDR3 nucleotides are TGTGCCAGCAGCGTAGATTCGACAGATGGCTACACCTTC.

V gene TRBV5-4 combines with J gene TRBJ1-1; 7 bases line up with TRBD1. Per the germline V gene, CDR1 is SGHNT and CDR2 is YYREEE (reference sequence). This CDR3 comprises 15 residues. The trim removed 0 bases at V and 0 bases at J, leaving 2 bases unmatched. The DNA of the CDR3 is TGTGCCAGCAGCTTGGGGGGGACAGTGAACACTGAAGCTTTCTTT. Its protein product is CASSLGGTVNTEAFF.

The genes are TRBV28 and TRBJ1-2, with D possibly TRBD1 on 5 matching bases. CDR1 is MDHEN and CDR2 is SYDVKM in the germline V gene. Trimming left V 5 bases short and J 5 bases short, with 9 bases between. The CDR3 has 12 amino acids. The CDR3 DNA sequence: TGTGCCAGCAGTCCCCGACAGTATGGCTACACCTTC. This encodes CASSPRQYGYTF.

V gene TRBV7-9 combines with J gene TRBJ1-1; D is undetermined. Trimming took 3 bases from V and 1 from J, leaving 6 bases between them. This CDR3 has 13 amino acids. Germline assignment: CDR1 SEHNR and CDR2 FQNEAQ (reference sequence). CDR3 loop: CASSLQKNTEAFF. CDR3 bases: TGTGCCAGCAGCTTGCAGAAGAACACTGAAGCTTTCTTT.

The chain couples TRBV29-1 to TRBJ2-1; the D gene is possibly TRBD2 (5 bases). Germline V lookup: CDR1 SQVTM, CDR2 ANQGSEA. The CDR3 runs 11 residues. Trimming took 2 bases from V and 10 from J, leaving 9 bases between them. The CDR3 sequence: CSVELASEQFF. CDR3 sequence (DNA): TGCAGCGTTGAACTAGCCTCGGAGCAGTTCTTC.

This clone was observed once. The chain couples TRBV27 to TRBJ2-5; 9 bases map to TRBD1. The end of the DNA fits TRBJ2-7 better, so the J call may be wrong. The CDR3 runs 13 residues. Germline CDR1 MNHEY, CDR2 SMNVEV (reference sequence). The CDR3 sequence: CASRGTGSYEQYF. As DNA, the CDR3 is TGTGCCAGCAGAGGGACAGGGTCCTACGAGCAGTACTTC.

V is TRBV28 and J is TRBJ2-2; TRBD2 matches at 13 bases. CDR1 and CDR2 (germline): MDHEN, SYDVKM. The length of the CDR3 is 17 residues. V shed 3 bases, J shed 6 bases, and the junction held 7 bases outside the gene matches. CDR3 DNA sequence: TGTGCCAGCAGTTTCGCGACTAGCGGGGGGCCGGCCGGGGAGCTGTTTTTT. Its protein product is CASSFATSGGPAGELFF. Full variable domain (missing parts from reference TRBV28 and TRBJ2-2): DVKVTQSSRYLVKRTGEKVFLECVQDMDHENMFWYRQDPGLGLRLIYFSYDVKMKEKGDIPEGYSVSREKKERFSLILESASTNQTSMYLCASSFATSGGPAGELFFGEGSRLTVL.